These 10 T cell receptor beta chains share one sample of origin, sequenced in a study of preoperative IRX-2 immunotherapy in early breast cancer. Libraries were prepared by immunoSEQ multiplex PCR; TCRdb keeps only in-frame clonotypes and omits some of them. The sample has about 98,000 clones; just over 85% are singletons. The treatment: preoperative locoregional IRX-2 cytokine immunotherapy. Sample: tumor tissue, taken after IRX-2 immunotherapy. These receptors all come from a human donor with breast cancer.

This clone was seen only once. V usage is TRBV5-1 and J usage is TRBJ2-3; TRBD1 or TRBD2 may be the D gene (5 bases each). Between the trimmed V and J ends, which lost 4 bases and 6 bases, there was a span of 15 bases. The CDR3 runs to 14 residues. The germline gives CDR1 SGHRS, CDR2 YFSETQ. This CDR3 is CASSPGARQDTQYF. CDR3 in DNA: TGCGCCAGCAGCCCCGGGGCCCGGCAGGATACGCAGTATTTT.

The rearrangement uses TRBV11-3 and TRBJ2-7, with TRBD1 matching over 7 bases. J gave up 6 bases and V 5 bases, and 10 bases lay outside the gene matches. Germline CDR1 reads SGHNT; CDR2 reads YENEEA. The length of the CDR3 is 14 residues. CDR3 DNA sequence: TGTGCCAGCAGCCGTCCCGGGACAGACGGCGAGCAGTACTTC. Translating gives CASSRPGTDGEQYF.

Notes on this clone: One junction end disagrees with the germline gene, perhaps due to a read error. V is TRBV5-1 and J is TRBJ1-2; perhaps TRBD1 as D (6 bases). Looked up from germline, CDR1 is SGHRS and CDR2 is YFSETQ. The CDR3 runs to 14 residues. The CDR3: CASSLGGQGYGYTF. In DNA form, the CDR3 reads TGCGCCAGCAGCTTGGGAGGTCAGGGGTACGGCTACACCTTT.

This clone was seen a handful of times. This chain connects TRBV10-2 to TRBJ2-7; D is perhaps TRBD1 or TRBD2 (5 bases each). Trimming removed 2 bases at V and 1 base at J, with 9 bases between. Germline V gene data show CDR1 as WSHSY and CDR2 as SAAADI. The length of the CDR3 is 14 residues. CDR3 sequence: CASSEGTESYEQYF. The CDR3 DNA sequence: TGCGCCAGCAGTGAGGGGACGGAGTCCTACGAGCAGTACTTC.

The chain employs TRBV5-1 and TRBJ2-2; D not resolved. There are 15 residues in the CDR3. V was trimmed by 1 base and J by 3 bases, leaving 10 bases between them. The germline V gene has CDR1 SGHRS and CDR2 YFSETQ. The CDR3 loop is CASSLFGVDTGELFF. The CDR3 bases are TGCGCCAGCAGCTTGTTTGGGGTGGACACCGGGGAGCTGTTTTTT.

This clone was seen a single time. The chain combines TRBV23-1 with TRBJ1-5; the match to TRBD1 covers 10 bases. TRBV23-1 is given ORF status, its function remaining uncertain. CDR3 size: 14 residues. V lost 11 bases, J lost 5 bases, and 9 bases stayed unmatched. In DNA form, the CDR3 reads TGCGCCCGCACGGGGACAGGGGAGTATCAGCCCCAGCATTTT. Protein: CARTGTGEYQPQHF.

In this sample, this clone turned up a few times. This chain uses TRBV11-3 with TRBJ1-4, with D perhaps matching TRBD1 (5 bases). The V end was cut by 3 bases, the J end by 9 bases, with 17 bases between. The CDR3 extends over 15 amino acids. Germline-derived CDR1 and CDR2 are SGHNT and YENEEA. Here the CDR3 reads CASSFGGNNAQKLFF. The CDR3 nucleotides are TGTGCCAGCAGCTTTGGGGGAAATAACGCCCAAAAACTGTTTTTT. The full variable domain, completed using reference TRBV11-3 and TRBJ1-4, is EAGVVQSPRYKIIEKKQPVAFWCNPISGHNTLYWYLQNLGQGPELLIRYENEEAVDDSQLPKDRFSAERLKGVDSTLKIQPAELGDSAVYLCASSFGGNNAQKLFFGSGTQLSVL.

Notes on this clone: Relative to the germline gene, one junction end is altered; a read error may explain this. CDR3 DNA sequence: TGTGCCACCAGTGATTCCGCCTCGGACAGGGGGGGTCAGCCCCAGCATTTT. It translates to CATSDSASDRGGQPQHF. The V gene is TRBV27, the J gene TRBJ1-5; the match to TRBD1 covers 10 bases. Germline V gives CDR1 MNHEY, CDR2 SMNVEV (reference sequence). The CDR3 extends over 17 amino acids.

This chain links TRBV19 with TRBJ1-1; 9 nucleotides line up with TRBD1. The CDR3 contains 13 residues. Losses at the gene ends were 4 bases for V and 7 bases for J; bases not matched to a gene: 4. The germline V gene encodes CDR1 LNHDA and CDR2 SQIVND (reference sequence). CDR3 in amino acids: CASSKGQGFEAFF. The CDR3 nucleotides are TGTGCCAGTAGTAAAGGACAGGGGTTTGAAGCTTTCTTT.

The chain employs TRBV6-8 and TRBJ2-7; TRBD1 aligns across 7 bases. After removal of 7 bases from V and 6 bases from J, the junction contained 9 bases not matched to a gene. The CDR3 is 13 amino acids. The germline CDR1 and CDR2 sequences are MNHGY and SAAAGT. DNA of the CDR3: TGTGCCAGCATGAACAGGGGCAAGAGCGAGCAGTACTTC. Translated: CASMNRGKSEQYF.